This TCR beta chain was documented in a study of blood T cell repertoires in COVID-19. Across the whole study: COVID-19 samples collected from the United States, Italy and Spain covered acute and convalescent phases. Nucleic acid was either cDNA or gDNA, and it came from T cells, B-cell-depleted T cells, or PBMCs.

In the original processing: Reference gene primer amplification gave nucleated cell count estimates. Only in-frame clones appear in the TCRdb table, and some are missing; sequencing was by immunoSEQ multiplex PCR. D and trimming were read from the DNA, whereas the V and J calls and clone size are those reported in that table. The sample lists fewer than 120,000 clones; under 75% were seen once. The ends were cut back, 3 bases at V and 4 bases at J, with 16 bases in the middle. This CDR3 region has 16 residues. Looked up from germline, CDR1 is SGHRS and CDR2 is YFSETQ. Sequenced: peripheral blood. The gene calls are TRBV5-1 and TRBJ1-4; TRBD1 might be the D (6 bases). This sequence originates from a woman aged 60 to 75 with acute or convalescent COVID-19. DNA for the CDR3: TGCGCCAGCAGCTCAGAAGAGACAGGATTTAATGAAAAACTGTTTTTT. Amino acid sequence: CASSSEETGFNEKLFF. The full variable domain, its missing parts supplied by reference TRBV5-1 and TRBJ1-4, is KAGVTQTPRYLIKTRGQQVTLSCSPISGHRSVSWYQQTPGQGLQFLFEYFSETQRNKGNFPGRFSGRQFSNSRSEMNVSTLELGDSALYLCASSSEETGFNEKLFFGSGTQLSVL.